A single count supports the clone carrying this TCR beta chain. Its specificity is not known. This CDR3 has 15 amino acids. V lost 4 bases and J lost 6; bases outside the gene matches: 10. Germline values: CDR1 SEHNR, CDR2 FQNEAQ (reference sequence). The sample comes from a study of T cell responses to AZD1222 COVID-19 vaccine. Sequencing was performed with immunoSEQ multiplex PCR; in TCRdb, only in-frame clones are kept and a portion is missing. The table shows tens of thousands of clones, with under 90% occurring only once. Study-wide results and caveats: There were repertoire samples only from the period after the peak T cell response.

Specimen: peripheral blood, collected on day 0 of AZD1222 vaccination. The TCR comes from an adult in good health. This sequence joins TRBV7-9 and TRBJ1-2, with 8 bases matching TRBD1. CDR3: CASSSARQGLHGYTF. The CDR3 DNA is TGTGCCAGCAGCTCGGCCCGACAGGGGTTACATGGCTACACCTTC.